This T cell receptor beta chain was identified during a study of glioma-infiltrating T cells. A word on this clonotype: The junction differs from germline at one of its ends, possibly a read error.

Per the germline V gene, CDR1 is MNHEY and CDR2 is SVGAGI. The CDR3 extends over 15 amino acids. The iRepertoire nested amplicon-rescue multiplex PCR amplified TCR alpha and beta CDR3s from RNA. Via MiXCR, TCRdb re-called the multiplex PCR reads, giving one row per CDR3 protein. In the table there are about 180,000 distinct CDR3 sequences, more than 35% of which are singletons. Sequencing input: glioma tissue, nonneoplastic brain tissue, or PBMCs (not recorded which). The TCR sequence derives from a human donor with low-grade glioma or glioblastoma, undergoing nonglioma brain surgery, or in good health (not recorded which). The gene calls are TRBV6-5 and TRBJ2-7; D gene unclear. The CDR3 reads CASSGISTSSYVQYF. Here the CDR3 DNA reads TGTGCCAGCAGCGGAATATCGACCTCCTCCTACGTGCAGTACTTC.